The following is a T cell receptor beta chain sequence with its context. As yet, its antigen is unknown. V was cut by 3 bases and J by 0 bases, with 4 bases left in between. From germline, CDR1 is GTSNPN and CDR2 SVGIG (reference sequence). CDR3 length: 12 amino acids. These data come from a study of T cell responses to AZD1222 COVID-19 vaccine. Sequencing was performed with immunoSEQ multiplex PCR; in TCRdb, only in-frame clones are kept and a portion is missing. The sample carries about 35,000 clones, approximately 86% recorded once. Study results and caveats: Clonal diversity was possibly underestimated, and the donors were mostly white British, with more females. Regions 160-218 and 743-854 held dominance among vaccine-associated CD4 TCRs, which spanned spike. Seropositive AZD1222 recipients at baseline numbered only five or six.

Sequences were derived from peripheral blood, sampled on day 0 of AZD1222 vaccination. This TCR was sampled from an adult in good health. V and J are TRBV30 and TRBJ2-3; D uncertain. The CDR3 DNA reads as TGTGCCTGGAGCCCTAGCACAGATACGCAGTATTTT. It translates to CAWSPSTDTQYF.